This entry features one TCR beta chain sequence. The data were taken from a study of blood T cell repertoires in COVID-19. Looking at the study overall: From the United States, Italy and Spain came samples of acute and convalescent COVID-19.

Profiled with immunoSEQ multiplex PCR; TCRdb holds only in-frame clones, not every one. This sample yields a few hundred thousand clones, of which more than 65% are seen a single time; around 3.5% belongs to the top ten. CDR1 is MNHEY and CDR2 is SVGEGT in the germline V gene. Unmatched junction bases numbered 4, after V lost 6 bases and J lost 2 bases. The CDR3 sequence is 15 residues long. Recovery among Cohort 3 donors was established by two negative PCRs, clearance, or symptom resolution. The chain is built from TRBV6-2 or TRBV6-3 and TRBJ1-5, with 10 positions matching TRBD1. Sequences were obtained from PBMCs or T cells enriched from blood (not recorded which). The clonotype originates from a man between 45 and 60 years old who had recovered from COVID-19. The CDR3 loop reads CASSRQGAGNQPQHF. The CDR3 DNA reads TGTGCCAGCAGCCGACAGGGGGCGGGCAATCAGCCCCAGCATTTT.